This T cell receptor beta chain appears in the sequencing data of a study of siplizumab effects on memory and regulatory T cells. Profiling relied on immunoSEQ multiplex PCR, and the TCRdb table lists in-frame clones only, not all of them. The sample has about 56,000 clones, around 98% seen once. This CDR3 has 16 amino acids. V trimming: 3 bases; J trimming: 5 bases; junction bases outside the gene matches: 4. Germline CDR1 and CDR2: SGHRS and YFSETQ. The genes are TRBV5-1 and TRBJ2-3, with TRBD2 matching 15 bases. This sequence was found in a human donor in good health. Input material: naive CD8+ T cells sorted from blood. CDR3 sequence reads: CASSWTSGRALDTQYF. In nucleotides, the CDR3 is TGCGCCAGCAGCTGGACTAGCGGGAGGGCCTTAGATACGCAGTATTTT.